Sequencing of this T cell receptor (beta chain) was carried out in a study of T cells in Graves' hyperthyroidism and ophthalmopathy. Points from the study as a whole: A model using 13 V-J features told ophthalmopathy apart from stable hyperthyroidism.

The germline V gene encodes CDR1 SQVTM and CDR2 ANQGSEA. The ends were cut back, 6 bases at V and 4 bases at J, with 12 bases in the middle. The CDR3 totals 12 residues. This clonotype turned up a few times. Its antigen is as yet unknown. TCR beta CDR3 sequences were amplified from RNA transcripts. RT-PCR in the first round (using the HTBI primer set) targeted the TCR CDR3. In TCRdb, the multiplex PCR reads were re-called with MiXCR into one record per CDR3 protein. The sample contains hundreds of thousands of distinct CDR3 sequences, approximately 21% of which appear only once. Patients showing uncontrolled infection, other autoimmune disease, pregnancy or lactation were ineligible. Diagnosis rested on symptoms, serum thyroxine and TRAb, thyroid ultrasound, and orbital computed tomography.

This sequence joins TRBV29-1 and TRBJ1-2; D gene unclear. The sequence came from a man in his thirties or forties with Graves' ophthalmopathy. The sequenced material came from blood. The CDR3, as DNA: TGCAGCGTGTCGTGGGGTACCTATGGCTACACCTTC. This gives the protein CSVSWGTYGYTF.